The clone carrying this T cell receptor (beta chain) was counted many times. Its antigen is currently unknown. This sample was taken from a study of T cells in Graves' hyperthyroidism and ophthalmopathy. Ophthalmopathy patients showed a Clinical Activity Score of at least 3, NOSPECS grade of at least 4 and duration under 3 months. Diagnoses used clinical symptoms, serum thyroxine and TRAb, thyroid ultrasound and orbital computed tomography. Broader study findings: Most clonotypes that expanded in the thyroid above 0.001 also showed up in blood.

Authors of the study amplified TCR beta CDR3 regions from RNA transcripts. The primer set for the first-round RT-PCR of the TCR CDR3 was HTBI. MiXCR, run by TCRdb on the multiplex PCR reads, gives a single entry per CDR3 protein. The sample has some 570,000 distinct CDR3 sequences, roughly 18% seen once; the top ten hold roughly a sixth. This TCR came from a woman between 18 and 30 years old with Graves' ophthalmopathy. Sequenced: blood.

For the CDR3, the DNA is TGCAGTGCTCTCGTCGGGGGGTTCTCCTACGAGCAGTACTTC. It translates to CSALVGGFSYEQYF. The chain employs TRBV20-1 and TRBJ2-7; 7 bases line up with TRBD2. V shed 5 bases, J shed 0 bases, and the junction held 7 bases outside the gene matches. This CDR3 contains 14 residues. CDR1 is DFQATT and CDR2 is SNEGSKA in the germline V gene (reference sequence).